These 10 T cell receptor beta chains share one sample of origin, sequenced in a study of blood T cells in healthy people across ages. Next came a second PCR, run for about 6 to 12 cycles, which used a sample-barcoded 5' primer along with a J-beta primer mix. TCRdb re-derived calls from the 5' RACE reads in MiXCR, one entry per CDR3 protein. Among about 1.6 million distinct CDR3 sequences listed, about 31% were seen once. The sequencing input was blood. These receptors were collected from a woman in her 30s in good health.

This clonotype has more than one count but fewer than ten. The CDR3, as DNA: TGTGCCACCAGCGTTAGCAGGGGTGTAGGTGCTGGGGCCAACGTCCTGACTTTC. Protein: CATSVSRGVGAGANVLTF. This sequence joins TRBV15 and TRBJ2-6; D may be TRBD1 (6 bases). Trimming pared 5 bases from V and 2 bases from J, leaving 19 bases between. The CDR3 runs to 18 residues. Per germline, CDR1 LNHNV and CDR2 YYDKDF (reference sequence).

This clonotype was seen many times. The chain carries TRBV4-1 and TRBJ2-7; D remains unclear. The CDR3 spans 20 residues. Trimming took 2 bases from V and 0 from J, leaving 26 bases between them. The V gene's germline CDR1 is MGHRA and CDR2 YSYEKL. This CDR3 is CASSQWPSIALGPNSYEQYF. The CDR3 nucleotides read TGCGCCAGCAGCCAATGGCCGTCAATCGCACTCGGGCCCAACTCCTACGAGCAGTACTTC.

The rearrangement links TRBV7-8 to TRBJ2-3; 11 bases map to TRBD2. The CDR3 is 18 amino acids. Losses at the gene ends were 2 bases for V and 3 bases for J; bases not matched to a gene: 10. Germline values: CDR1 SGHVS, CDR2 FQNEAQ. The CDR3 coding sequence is TGTGCCAGCAGCTTACCATTAGCGGGGGGGTTATCTACAGATACGCAGTATTTT. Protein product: CASSLPLAGGLSTDTQYF.

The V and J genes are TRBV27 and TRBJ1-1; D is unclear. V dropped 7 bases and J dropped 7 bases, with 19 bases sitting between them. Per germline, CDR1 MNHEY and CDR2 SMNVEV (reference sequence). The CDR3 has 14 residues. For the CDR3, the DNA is TGTGCCAGCACCCCCGGTTTGGGGTTGGGTGAAGCTTTCTTT. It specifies CASTPGLGLGEAFF.

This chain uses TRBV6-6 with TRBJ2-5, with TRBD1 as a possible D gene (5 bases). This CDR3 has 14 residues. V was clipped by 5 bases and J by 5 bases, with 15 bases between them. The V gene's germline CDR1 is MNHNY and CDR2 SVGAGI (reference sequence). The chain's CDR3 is CASSHRLGLETQYF. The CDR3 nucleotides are TGTGCCAGCAGTCATAGACTGGGGCTGGAGACCCAGTACTTC.

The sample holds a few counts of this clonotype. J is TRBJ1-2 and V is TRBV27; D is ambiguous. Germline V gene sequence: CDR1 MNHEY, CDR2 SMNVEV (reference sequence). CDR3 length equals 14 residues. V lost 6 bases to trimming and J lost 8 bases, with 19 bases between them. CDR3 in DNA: TGTGCCAGCAGCCCCGGGCACGGGTTTGGGGGCTACACCTTC. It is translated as CASSPGHGFGGYTF.

CDR3 protein: CATSTGSGGRARVTQYF. CDR3 DNA sequence: TGTGCCACCAGCACAGGTAGTGGCGGGAGGGCCCGTGTTACGCAGTATTTT. This chain joins TRBV15 and TRBJ2-3; 9 nucleotides agree with TRBD2. CDR1 is LNHNV, CDR2 YYDKDF, per germline (reference sequence). V shed 4 bases and J 8 bases; nucleotides not matched to a gene: 16. The CDR3 runs to 17 residues.

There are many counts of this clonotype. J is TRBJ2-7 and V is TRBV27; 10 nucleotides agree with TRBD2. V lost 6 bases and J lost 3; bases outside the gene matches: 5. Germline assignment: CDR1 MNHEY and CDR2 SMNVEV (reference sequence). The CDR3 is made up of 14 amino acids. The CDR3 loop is CASSLSSGGYEQYF. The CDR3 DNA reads TGTGCCAGCAGCCTCTCTAGCGGGGGCTACGAGCAGTACTTC.

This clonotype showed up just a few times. In nucleotides, the CDR3 is TGCAGTGCTATCGGGACTAGCGGGGATTACATGTATTTT. This gives the protein CSAIGTSGDYMYF. The rearrangement joins TRBV20-1 to TRBJ2-3, with 13 bases identical to TRBD2. This CDR3 contains 13 residues. V trimming: 4 bases; J trimming: 14 bases; junction bases outside the gene matches: 9. From germline, CDR1 is DFQATT and CDR2 SNEGSKA (reference sequence).

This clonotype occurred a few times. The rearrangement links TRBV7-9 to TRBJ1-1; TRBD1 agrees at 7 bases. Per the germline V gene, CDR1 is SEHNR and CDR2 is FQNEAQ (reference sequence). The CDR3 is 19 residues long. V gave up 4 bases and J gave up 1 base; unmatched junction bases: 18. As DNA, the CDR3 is TGTGCCAGCAGCTACGCTGCAGGGGGGAGTTGGAAGGGGAACACTGAAGCTTTCTTT. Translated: CASSYAAGGSWKGNTEAFF.